This T cell receptor beta chain was retrieved from a study of CD8 T cells in Susac syndrome. Random-hexamer reverse transcription was applied to about 0.5 to 1 ug RNA. Via MiXCR, TCRdb re-called the immunoSEQ multiplex PCR reads, giving one row per CDR3 protein. The sample lists roughly 200,000 distinct CDR3 sequences; over 85% were seen once. The CDR3 is 15 amino acids. The V gene's germline CDR1 is MNHEY and CDR2 SMNVEV (reference sequence). Trimming took off 6 bases at V and 4 bases at J, with 18 bases between the two ends. TEMRA cells were FACS-enriched and CD8+ and CD4+ T cells negatively isolated.

The receptor's source is a human donor in good health. Sequencing was done on a sample of CD4+ T cells from PBMCs. V gene TRBV27 combines with J gene TRBJ1-2; D perhaps matches TRBD1 (5 bases). CDR3: CASSPHTTDVYGYTF. The CDR3 nucleotides read TGTGCCAGCAGCCCCCACACGACAGATGTCTATGGCTACACCTTC.